A single sample gave rise to the 18 T cell receptor beta chains below, sequenced in a study of blood T cell repertoires in COVID-19 (dated by TCRdb to 2019 to 2021). Libraries came from the immunoSEQ multiplex PCR assay. TCRdb limited this immuneACCESS table to in-frame rearrangements with V and J called. A share of clones is missing; checked studies link under half to unresolved V genes, and the rest is unexplained. This sample gives 100,000 to 150,000 clones in total; around four fifths of them show up just once. The top ten constitute approximately 12% of the sample. The sequenced material came from peripheral blood. These TCRs come from a man in his fifties or sixties with acute or convalescent COVID-19.

The rearrangement links TRBV18 to TRBJ2-7; possibly TRBD1 for D (6 bases). The germline V and J ends were trimmed by 4 bases and 7 bases, with 17 bases remaining between them. Germline V gene data show CDR1 as KGHSH and CDR2 as LQKENI. The CDR3 is 14 residues long. The CDR3 bases are TGTGCCAGCTCACGCGACAGGTTCGTGGGGGAGCAGTACTTC. Translating it yields CASSRDRFVGEQYF.

The J gene is TRBJ2-1, the V gene TRBV4-1; possibly TRBD1 for D (5 bases). V dropped 3 bases and J dropped 7 bases, with 16 bases sitting between them. This CDR3 spans 15 amino acids. Germline CDR1 is MGHRA and CDR2 is YSYEKL. CDR3 amino acids: CASSHPALQGNEQFF. The DNA for the CDR3 is TGCGCCAGCAGCCATCCCGCGCTTCAGGGAAATGAGCAGTTCTTC.

This clone appeared a single time. This chain connects TRBV4-2 to TRBJ2-5, with TRBD2 matching 12 bases. This CDR3 contains 16 residues. V was pared by 0 bases and J by 5 bases, with 4 bases of the junction left unmatched. From germline, CDR1 is LGHNA and CDR2 YNFKEQ. In DNA form, the CDR3 reads TGTGCCAGCAGCCAAGATAGCCTAGCGGGAGGGGAGACCCAGTACTTC. It specifies CASSQDSLAGGETQYF.

The genes are TRBV29-1 and TRBJ2-6, with D possibly being TRBD1 (6 bases). Germline V CDR1 and CDR2: SQVTM, ANQGSEA. The CDR3 is made up of 14 amino acids. The V gene lost 4 bases and the J gene lost 0 bases, with 7 bases spanning the gap. DNA of the CDR3: TGCAGCGTTGTAGGGGGCTCTGGGGCCAACGTCCTGACTTTC. Amino acid sequence: CSVVGGSGANVLTF.

The CDR3 here is CASSRIALAGGPLRLQYF. For the CDR3, the DNA is TGTGCCAGCAGCCGTATCGCCCTAGCGGGAGGACCCCTAAGGTTGCAGTACTTC. This sequence joins TRBV28 and TRBJ2-7; 11 nucleotides agree with TRBD2. CDR3 length: 18 amino acids. Trimming took 6 bases from V and 9 from J; bases not matched to a gene: 22. Germline loops: CDR1 MDHEN, CDR2 SYDVKM.

V usage is TRBV9 and J usage is TRBJ1-2; TRBD1 is a possible D gene (6 bases). The germline gives CDR1 SGDLS, CDR2 YYNGEE. The CDR3 totals 14 residues. V lost 4 bases, J lost 8 bases, and 18 bases lay in between. This CDR3 reads CASSPRTDPRGYTF. CDR3 nucleotides: TGTGCCAGCAGCCCCCGGACAGACCCCAGGGGCTACACCTTC.

This chain connects TRBV7-9 to TRBJ1-1; tentatively, D is TRBD1 (6 bases). There are 14 residues in the CDR3. CDR1 and CDR2 (germline): SEHNR, FQNEAQ (reference sequence). V gave up 2 bases and J gave up 5 bases, with 12 bases separating them. CDR3 protein: CASSLIMGATEAFF. The CDR3 region has the DNA TGTGCCAGCAGCTTAATTATGGGGGCTACTGAAGCTTTCTTT.

This chain links TRBV30 with TRBJ2-5, with a tentative D call TRBD2 (6 bases). V shed 5 bases and J shed 4 bases, with 14 bases lying between them. The CDR3 contains 13 residues. CDR1 and CDR2 from the germline V gene are GTSNPN and SVGIG (reference sequence). Here the CDR3 reads CAWGRGAGETQYF. The DNA of the CDR3 is TGTGCCTGGGGACGCGGGGCGGGAGAGACCCAGTACTTC.

This sequence joins TRBV5-1 and TRBJ1-2; 7 nucleotides line up with TRBD1. With V trimmed by 0 bases and J by 2 bases, 4 bases remained unmatched. In germline, CDR1 is SGHRS, CDR2 YFSETQ. The CDR3 consists of 15 residues. The CDR3 nucleotides are TGCGCCAGCAGCTTGGGACAGGGAGGAAACTATGGCTACACCTTC. Translated, it gives CASSLGQGGNYGYTF.

This chain connects TRBV29-1 to TRBJ2-5, with a possible D match to TRBD2 (6 bases). This CDR3 region has 13 residues. V lost 5 bases and J lost 5, with 15 bases in between. CDR1 is SQVTM, CDR2 ANQGSEA, per germline. CDR3 sequence reads: CSVLSGTWETQYF. The CDR3 nucleotides read TGCAGCGTTTTGAGTGGGACTTGGGAGACCCAGTACTTC.

The rearrangement uses TRBV24-1 and TRBJ2-7; weak D call: TRBD1 (6 bases). The V gene's germline CDR1 is KGHDR and CDR2 SFDVKD. This CDR3 comprises 12 residues. V was trimmed by 3 bases and J by 8 bases, leaving 10 bases between them. Here the CDR3 DNA reads TGTGCCACCAGTGATCCCAGGGGTAAGCAGTACTTC. This codes for CATSDPRGKQYF.

This clone showed up just a few times. The chain employs TRBV4-2 and TRBJ2-2; 12 bases fit TRBD2. This CDR3 comprises 15 residues. Germline V gene lookup returns CDR1 LGHNA and CDR2 YNFKEQ. The junction had 3 bases not matched to a gene; V was cut back by 4 bases and J by 6 bases. CDR3 residues: CASSPTSGSSGELFF. The CDR3 nucleotides read TGTGCCAGCAGCCCGACTAGCGGGAGTTCCGGGGAGCTGTTTTTT.

The CDR3 region has the DNA TGCAGTGCTTTGAGCTCCTACGAGCAGTACTTC. Translating it yields CSALSSYEQYF. J is TRBJ2-7 and V is TRBV20-1; no firm D call. This CDR3 comprises 11 residues. V lost 5 bases, J lost 0 bases, and 5 bases lay in between. CDR1 and CDR2 from the germline V gene are DFQATT and SNEGSKA (reference sequence).

Turning to this clone: Other DNA variants within this sample encode the same CDR3. This chain links TRBV5-1 with TRBJ1-3, with no clear D. CDR1 and CDR2 (germline): SGHRS, YFSETQ. This CDR3 is 14 amino acids long. V was cut by 0 bases and J by 2 bases, with 6 bases left in between. CDR3 in amino acids: CASSLGDTGNTIYF. CDR3 coding DNA: TGCGCCAGCAGCTTGGGAGACACTGGAAACACCATATATTTT.

The V and J genes are TRBV10-3 and TRBJ2-3; weak D call: TRBD2 (5 bases). CDR1 is ENHRY, CDR2 SYGVKD, per germline. V lost 4 bases, J lost 2 bases, and 13 bases lay in between. This CDR3 comprises 15 residues. CDR3 DNA sequence: TGTGCCATCAGTGTGGGTGGGAGTGACACAGATACGCAGTATTTT. Its translation: CAISVGGSDTDTQYF.

V gene TRBV28 combines with J gene TRBJ2-7, with a tentative D call TRBD2 (6 bases). This CDR3 is 13 amino acids long. Looked up from germline, CDR1 is MDHEN and CDR2 is SYDVKM. Trimming pared 6 bases from V and 2 bases from J, leaving 11 bases between. CDR3 loop: CASRYSGTYEQYF. DNA of the CDR3: TGTGCCAGCAGGTATAGCGGAACCTACGAGCAGTACTTC.

The DNA for the CDR3 is TGTGCCAGCAGTGGAGGGTTGAGGGAAACTGAAGCTTTCTTT. Residues: CASSGGLRETEAFF. This rearrangement joins TRBV3-1 (or the pseudogene TRBV3-2) to TRBJ1-1; D uncertain. V lost 6 bases, J lost 5 bases, and 16 bases lay in between. Germline V gene data show CDR1 as LGHDT and CDR2 as YNNKEL (reference sequence). The CDR3 spans 14 residues.

This clone was observed a single time. This rearrangement joins TRBV10-1 to TRBJ2-3; D unresolved. Trimming cost V 2 bases and J 5 bases, with 5 bases left between them. The CDR3 is made up of 12 amino acids. The germline V gene has CDR1 WNHNN and CDR2 SYGVQD (reference sequence). CDR3: CASSEGRDTQYF. In nucleotides, the CDR3 is TGCGCCAGCAGTGAGGGTAGAGATACGCAGTATTTT.